This T cell receptor (beta chain) was sequenced in a study of OX40 agonist ivuxolimab in advanced cancers. Whole-study context: Intravenous ivuxolimab was administered to patients every 2 weeks at 0.01 to 10 mg/kg.

Germline-derived CDR1 and CDR2 are MNHEY and SMNVEV (reference sequence). The V gene lost 0 bases and the J gene lost 2 bases, with 9 bases spanning the gap. CDR3 length: 15 amino acids. Some clones are missing from TCRdb's copy, which holds only in-frame ones; the method was immunoSEQ multiplex PCR. Of about 73,000 clones in the sample, about nine tenths were seen once. The source was CD4+ or CD8+ T cells sorted from blood, collected in a trial of the OX40 agonist ivuxolimab. The chain uses TRBV27 and TRBJ2-3; D might be TRBD2 (6 bases). The clonotype originates from an adult with an advanced solid tumor such as melanoma, head and neck, liver or kidney cancer. The CDR3 protein is CASSLSSGATDTQYF. Here the CDR3 DNA reads TGTGCCAGCAGTTTATCGTCGGGAGCCACAGATACGCAGTATTTT.